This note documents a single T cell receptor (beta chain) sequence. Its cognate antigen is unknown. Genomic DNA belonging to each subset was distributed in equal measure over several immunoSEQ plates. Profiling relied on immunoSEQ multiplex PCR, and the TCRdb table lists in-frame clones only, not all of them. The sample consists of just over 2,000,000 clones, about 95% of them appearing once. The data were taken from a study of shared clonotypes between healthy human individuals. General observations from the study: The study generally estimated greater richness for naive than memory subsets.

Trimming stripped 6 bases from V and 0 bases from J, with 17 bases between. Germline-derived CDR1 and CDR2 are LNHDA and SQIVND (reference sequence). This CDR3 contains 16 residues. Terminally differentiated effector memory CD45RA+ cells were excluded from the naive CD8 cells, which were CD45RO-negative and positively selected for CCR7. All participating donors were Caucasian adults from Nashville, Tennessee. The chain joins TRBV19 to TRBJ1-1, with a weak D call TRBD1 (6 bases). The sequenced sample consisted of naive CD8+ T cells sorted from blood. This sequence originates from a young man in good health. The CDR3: CASRARGATMNTEAFF. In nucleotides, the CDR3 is TGTGCCAGTAGGGCCCGGGGGGCAACCATGAACACTGAAGCTTTCTTT.